The TCR beta chain under discussion was sequenced for a study of cytomegalovirus exposure and HLA in healthy donors. Turning to this clone: What it recognizes is unknown.

Germline loops: CDR1 SGHDN, CDR2 FVKESK. Trimming stripped 0 bases from V and 0 bases from J, with 9 bases between. The CDR3 length is 16 residues. Points from the study as a whole: Segments of the TCR beta V type were, in most cases, productive about 87% or about 30% of the time in an earlier analysis. The authors judged a highly shared variant cluster likely a sequencing artifact. HLA allele associations emerged for about 16,000 TCR beta sequences in a later analysis, at 0.05 false discovery rate. TRBV6-2, TRBV6-3 and other indistinguishable V segments were excluded.

The PCR contained 60 Vbeta and 13 Jbeta primers. Produced via immunoSEQ multiplex PCR; TCRdb's table is partial and in-frame only. The sample has over 100,000 clones, and its top ten clones hold around 7%. The chain carries TRBV14 and TRBJ2-4; tentatively, D is TRBD1 (5 bases). The clonotype originates from a man aged 35 to 55 in good health and CMV-seropositive. Material for sequencing was PBMCs. The DNA for the CDR3 is TGTGCCAGCAGCCAAGACGCAGGGTTAGCCAAAAACATTCAGTACTTC. Residues: CASSQDAGLAKNIQYF.